One T cell receptor beta chain is described in this entry. This sample was included in a study of blood T cell repertoires in COVID-19. Across the study: The analysed material was cDNA or gDNA that came from T cells, B-cell-depleted T cells, or PBMCs.

The method was immunoSEQ multiplex PCR; TCRdb's version includes in-frame clones alone and lacks a portion of them. The sample has 350,000 or so clones; 65% to 90% are singletons. CDR1 is SGHTA and CDR2 is FQGTGA in the germline V gene. Trimming at V came to 0 bases and at J to 4 bases, leaving 5 bases not matched to a gene. The CDR3 runs 16 residues. The sequenced sample consisted of PBMCs or T cells enriched from blood (not recorded which). The chain recombines TRBV7-3 with TRBJ1-3; 8 bases line up with TRBD1. This receptor was obtained from a woman between 40 and 55 years old with acute COVID-19. The DNA of the CDR3 is TGTGCCAGCAGCTTAACCTCAGGGGGCTTGGGAAACACCATATATTTT. It specifies CASSLTSGGLGNTIYF.